This paragraph reports one T cell receptor (beta chain). Germline assignment: CDR1 SNHLY and CDR2 FYNNEI. The CDR3 runs 18 residues. The V and J ends lost 0 bases and 4 bases, in that order; junction bases with no gene match: 10. The authors' processing: Estimation of nucleated cell counts was performed using reference gene primer amplification. Sequencing was performed with immunoSEQ multiplex PCR; in TCRdb, only in-frame clones are kept and a portion is missing. From that table come the V and J calls and clone size; the DNA was used to work out D and trimming. The sample includes just under 150,000 clones, about 87% of them seen just once. The sample belongs to a study of blood T cell repertoires in COVID-19. In the study overall: The study drew acute and convalescent COVID-19 samples from the United States, Italy and Spain.

The TCR sequence derives from a woman aged 45 to 65 with acute or convalescent COVID-19. The source material was peripheral blood. V and J are TRBV2 and TRBJ1-5, with 9 bases matching TRBD1. CDR3 amino acids: CASSEAVSYRGRNQPQHF. Written as DNA, the CDR3 is TGTGCCAGCAGTGAAGCGGTCTCGTACAGGGGGCGAAATCAGCCCCAGCATTTT.